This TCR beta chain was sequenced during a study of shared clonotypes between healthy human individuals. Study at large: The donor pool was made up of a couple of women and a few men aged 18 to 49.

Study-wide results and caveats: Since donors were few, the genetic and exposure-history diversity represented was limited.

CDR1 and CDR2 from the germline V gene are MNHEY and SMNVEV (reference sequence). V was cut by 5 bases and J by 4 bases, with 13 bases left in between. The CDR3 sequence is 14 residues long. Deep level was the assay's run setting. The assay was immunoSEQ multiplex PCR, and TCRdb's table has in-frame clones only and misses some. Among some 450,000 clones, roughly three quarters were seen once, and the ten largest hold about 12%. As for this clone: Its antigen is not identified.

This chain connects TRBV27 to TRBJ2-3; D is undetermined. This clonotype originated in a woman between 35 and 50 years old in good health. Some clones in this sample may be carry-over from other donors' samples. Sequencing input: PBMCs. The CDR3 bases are TGTGCCAGCAGTCCAAGGCGTGGGTCAGATACGCAGTATTTT. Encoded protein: CASSPRRGSDTQYF.